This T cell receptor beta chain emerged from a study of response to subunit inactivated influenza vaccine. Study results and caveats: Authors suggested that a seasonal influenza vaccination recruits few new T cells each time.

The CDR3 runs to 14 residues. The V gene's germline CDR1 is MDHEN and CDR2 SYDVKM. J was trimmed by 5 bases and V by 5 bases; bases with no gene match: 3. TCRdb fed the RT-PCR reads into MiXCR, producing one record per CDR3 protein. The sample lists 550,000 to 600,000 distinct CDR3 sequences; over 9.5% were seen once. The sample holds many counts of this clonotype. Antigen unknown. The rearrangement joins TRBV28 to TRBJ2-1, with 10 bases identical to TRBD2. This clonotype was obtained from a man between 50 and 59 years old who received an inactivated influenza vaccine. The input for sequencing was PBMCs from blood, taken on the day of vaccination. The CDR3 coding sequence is TGTGCCAGCAGTCAAAGCGGGGGGGACAATGAGCAGTTCTTC. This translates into CASSQSGGDNEQFF.